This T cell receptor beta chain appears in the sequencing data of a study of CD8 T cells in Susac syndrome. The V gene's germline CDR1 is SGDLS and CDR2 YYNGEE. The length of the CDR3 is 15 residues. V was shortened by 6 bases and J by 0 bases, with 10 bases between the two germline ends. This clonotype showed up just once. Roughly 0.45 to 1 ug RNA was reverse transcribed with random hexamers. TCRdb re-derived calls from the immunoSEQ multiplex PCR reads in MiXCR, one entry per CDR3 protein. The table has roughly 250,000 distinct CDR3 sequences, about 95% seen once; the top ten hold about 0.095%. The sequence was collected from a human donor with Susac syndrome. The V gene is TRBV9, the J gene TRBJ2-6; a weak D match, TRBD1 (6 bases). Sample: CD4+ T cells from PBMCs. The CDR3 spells CASMQGSSGANVLTF. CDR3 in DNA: TGTGCCAGCATGCAGGGGAGCTCTGGGGCCAACGTCCTGACTTTC.